This T cell receptor (beta chain) derives from a study of cytotoxic CD8 clonotypes in ibrutinib-treated CLL. TCRdb's table, derived via immunoSEQ multiplex PCR, lists solely in-frame clones and lacks some. The sample has 150,000 to 200,000 clones, 70% to 85% seen once. This CDR3 contains 16 residues. The V gene's germline CDR1 is SEHNR and CDR2 FQNEAQ (reference sequence). V was pared by 3 bases and J by 5 bases, with 16 bases between. The chain has TRBV7-9 and TRBJ2-2, with D perhaps assigned TRBD1 or TRBD2 (5 bases each). The sequence derives from a human donor with chronic lymphocytic leukemia. This specimen was PBMCs, taken after 12 months of ibrutinib treatment. CDR3 sequence: CASSFQTARRTGELFF. In DNA form, the CDR3 reads TGTGCCAGCAGCTTCCAGACAGCTAGGAGGACCGGGGAGCTGTTTTTT.